The source of this T cell receptor beta chain is a study of cytomegalovirus exposure and HLA in healthy donors. Findings and limits, study-wide: The authors later found TCR association rates varying by HLA locus, with DRB1 most and HLA-C fewest. Across all donors, roughly uniform sequencing depth was an assumption of the presence/absence analyses. Through in vitro validation, three CMV-associated chains were shown to be specific for CMV antigens.

Despite likely unrecorded immune exposures, the donors were nominally healthy at the time of sampling. Worth noting for this clone: Its antigen remains unidentified.

The PCR had 60 Vbeta and 13 Jbeta primers. The table came from immunoSEQ multiplex PCR; TCRdb's copy has only in-frame clones and leaves some out. The table lists 150,000 to 200,000 clones, roughly 73% of them singletons. Sequenced sample: PBMCs. The TCR originated in a woman aged 25 to 45 in good health and CMV-seronegative.

CDR3 bases: TGCGCCAGCAGCCAGGTTAGCGGGAGAGGAACCGGGGAGCTGTTTTTT. Its protein is CASSQVSGRGTGELFF. The chain recombines TRBV4-3 with TRBJ2-2; TRBD2 matches 9 bases. Trimming cost V 3 bases and J 5 bases; bases outside gene matches: 7. This CDR3 region has 16 residues. Germline CDR1 LGHNA, CDR2 YSLEER.